This T cell receptor beta chain derives from a study of blood T cell repertoires in COVID-19. Whole-study context: From the United States, Italy and Spain came samples of acute and convalescent COVID-19. Sample material is recorded as cDNA or gDNA derived from T cells, B-cell-depleted T cells, or PBMCs.

Seattle cases were enrolled at active infection and followed longitudinally. Per the original data handling: Nucleated cell counts were estimated from reference gene primer amplification. The method was immunoSEQ multiplex PCR; TCRdb's version includes in-frame clones alone and lacks a portion of them. V and J calls plus clone size are reproduced from that table; the DNA served to infer D and trimming. Counted here are 150,000 to 200,000 clones, around four fifths occurring once; the ten biggest clones make up approximately 8.2%. V was pared by 5 bases and J by 3 bases, with 8 bases of the junction left unmatched. This CDR3 has 16 amino acids. The germline V gene has CDR1 SGHRS and CDR2 YFSETQ.

The receptor comes from a woman of 80 years or more with COVID-19, enrolled during active disease. The sequenced sample consisted of peripheral blood. The chain links TRBV5-1 to TRBJ2-5, with TRBD2 matching over 12 bases. The CDR3 nucleotides are TGCGCCAGCAGACTCAGACTAGCGGGAGAGGAAGAGACCCAGTACTTC. It specifies CASRLRLAGEEETQYF.